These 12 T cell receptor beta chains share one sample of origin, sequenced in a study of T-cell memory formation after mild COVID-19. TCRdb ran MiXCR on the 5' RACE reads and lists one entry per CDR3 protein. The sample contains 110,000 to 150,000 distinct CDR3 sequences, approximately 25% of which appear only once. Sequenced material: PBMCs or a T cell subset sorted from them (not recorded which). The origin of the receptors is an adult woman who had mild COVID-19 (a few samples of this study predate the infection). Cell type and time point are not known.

DNA for the CDR3: TGTGCCAGTAGTATAGCCCCGGGACAGGGGATTGAGCAGTACTTC. This translates into CASSIAPGQGIEQYF. The V call is TRBV19, the J call TRBJ2-7; 10 bases agree with TRBD1. Looked up from germline, CDR1 is LNHDA and CDR2 is SQIVND (reference sequence). The junction had 7 bases not matched to a gene; V was cut back by 1 base and J by 7 bases. The CDR3 spans 15 residues.

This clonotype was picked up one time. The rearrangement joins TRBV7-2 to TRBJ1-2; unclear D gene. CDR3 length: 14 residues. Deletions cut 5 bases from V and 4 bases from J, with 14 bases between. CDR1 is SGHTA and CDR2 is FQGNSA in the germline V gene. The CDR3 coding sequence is TGTGCCAGCAGCGCCGGCGGGAGCTTCTATGGCTACACCTTC. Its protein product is CASSAGGSFYGYTF.

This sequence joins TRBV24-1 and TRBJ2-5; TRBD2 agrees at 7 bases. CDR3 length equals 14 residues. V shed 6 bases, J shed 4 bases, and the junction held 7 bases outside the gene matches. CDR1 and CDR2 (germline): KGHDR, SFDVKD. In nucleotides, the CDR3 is TGTGCCACCAGTCCCGCGTCGGGGGGAGAGACCCAGTACTTC. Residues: CATSPASGGETQYF.

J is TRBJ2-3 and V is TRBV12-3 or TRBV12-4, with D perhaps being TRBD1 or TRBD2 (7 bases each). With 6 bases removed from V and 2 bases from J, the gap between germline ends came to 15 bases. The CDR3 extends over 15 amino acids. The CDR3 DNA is TGTGCCAGCAGCCCAGGGGGGGGGCTCACAGATACGCAGTATTTT. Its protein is CASSPGGGLTDTQYF.

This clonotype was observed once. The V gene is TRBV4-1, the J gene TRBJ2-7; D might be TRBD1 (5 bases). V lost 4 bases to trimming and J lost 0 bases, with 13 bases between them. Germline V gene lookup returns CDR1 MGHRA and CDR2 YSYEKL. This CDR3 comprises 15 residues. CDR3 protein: CASSRTTSTSYEQYF. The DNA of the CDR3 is TGCGCCAGCAGCCGGACAACGTCCACCTCCTACGAGCAGTACTTC.

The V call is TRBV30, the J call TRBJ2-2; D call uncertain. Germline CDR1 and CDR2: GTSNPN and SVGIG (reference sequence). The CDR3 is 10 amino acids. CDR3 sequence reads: CALETGELFF. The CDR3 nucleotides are TGTGCTCTAGAAACCGGGGAGCTGTTTTTT.

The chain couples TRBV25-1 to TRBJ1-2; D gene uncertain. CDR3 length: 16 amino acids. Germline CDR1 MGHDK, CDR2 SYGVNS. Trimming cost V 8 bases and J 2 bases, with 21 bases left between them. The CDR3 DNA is TGTGCCAGCCAGGATCTTAAAAACCCCGAAAACTATGGCTACACCTTC. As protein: CASQDLKNPENYGYTF.

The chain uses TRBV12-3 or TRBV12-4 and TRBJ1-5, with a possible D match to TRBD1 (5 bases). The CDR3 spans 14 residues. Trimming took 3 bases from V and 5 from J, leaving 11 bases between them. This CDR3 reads CASSFSGSDQPQHF. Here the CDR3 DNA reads TGTGCCAGCAGTTTCTCAGGGAGCGATCAGCCCCAGCATTTT.

CDR3 residues: CASSLGRSLPNEKLFF. The CDR3 DNA reads as TGCGCCAGCAGCTTAGGCAGGTCGTTACCTAATGAAAAACTGTTTTTT. The rearrangement links TRBV5-1 to TRBJ1-4; D call uncertain. The CDR3 totals 16 residues. Trimming shortened V by 2 bases and J by 3 bases, and 14 bases separated the two germline ends. In germline, CDR1 is SGHRS, CDR2 YFSETQ.

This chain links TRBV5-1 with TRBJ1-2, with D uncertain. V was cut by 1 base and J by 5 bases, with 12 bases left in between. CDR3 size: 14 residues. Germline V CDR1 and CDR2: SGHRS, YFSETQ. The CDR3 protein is CASSLPGFRYGYTF. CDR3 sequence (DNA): TGCGCCAGCAGCTTGCCGGGATTCCGATATGGCTACACCTTC. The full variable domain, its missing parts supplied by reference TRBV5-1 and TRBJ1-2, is KAGVTQTPRYLIKTRGQQVTLSCSPISGHRSVSWYQQTPGQGLQFLFEYFSETQRNKGNFPGRFSGRQFSNSRSEMNVSTLELGDSALYLCASSLPGFRYGYTFGSGTRLTVV.

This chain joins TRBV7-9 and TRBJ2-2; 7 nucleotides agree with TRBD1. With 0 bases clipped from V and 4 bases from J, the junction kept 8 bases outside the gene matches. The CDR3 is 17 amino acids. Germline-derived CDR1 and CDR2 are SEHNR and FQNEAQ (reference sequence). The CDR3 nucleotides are TGTGCCAGCAGCTTAGCCCCGGGACAGTACGCCACCGGGGAGCTGTTTTTT. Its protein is CASSLAPGQYATGELFF.

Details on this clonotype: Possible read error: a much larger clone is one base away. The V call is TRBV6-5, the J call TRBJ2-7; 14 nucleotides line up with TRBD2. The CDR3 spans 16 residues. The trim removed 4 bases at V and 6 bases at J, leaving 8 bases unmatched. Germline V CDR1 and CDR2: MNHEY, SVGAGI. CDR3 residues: CASSLTSGRAYVEQYF. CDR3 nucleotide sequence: TGTGCCAGCAGTTTGACTAGCGGGAGGGCCTACGTCGAGCAGTACTTC.